Many counts were recorded for the clone carrying this T cell receptor beta chain. The sample originates from a study of regulatory T cells in long-lasting Graves disease. The J segment lost 4 bases and the V segment lost 6 bases, leaving 9 bases of the junction unmatched. The CDR3 length is 14 residues. CDR1 DFQATT and CDR2 SNEGSKA come from the germline V gene (reference sequence). Time point: newly diagnosed GD, antithyroid drugs for less than 3 months. Scientists built the TCR library using RNA that was extracted from PBMCs. With EDTA tubes as the receptacles, about 9 milliliters of peripheral blood were drawn. Investigators prepared the TCR beta libraries by applying iRepertoire HTBI primers and Arm-PCR of CDR3 regions. TCRdb re-called the multiplex PCR reads with MiXCR, one entry per CDR3 protein. The table has approximately 300,000 distinct CDR3 sequences, 18% seen once.

Here the sequenced sample was peripheral blood mononuclear cells (PBMCs), taken at new diagnosis, from a patient treated with antithyroid drugs. The receptor's source is a female donor with Graves disease. The chain couples TRBV20-1 to TRBJ2-5; 9 nucleotides align to TRBD2. The CDR3: CSAKRGLARETQYF. For the CDR3, the DNA is TGCAGTGCAAAGCGGGGACTAGCTCGAGAGACCCAGTACTTC.